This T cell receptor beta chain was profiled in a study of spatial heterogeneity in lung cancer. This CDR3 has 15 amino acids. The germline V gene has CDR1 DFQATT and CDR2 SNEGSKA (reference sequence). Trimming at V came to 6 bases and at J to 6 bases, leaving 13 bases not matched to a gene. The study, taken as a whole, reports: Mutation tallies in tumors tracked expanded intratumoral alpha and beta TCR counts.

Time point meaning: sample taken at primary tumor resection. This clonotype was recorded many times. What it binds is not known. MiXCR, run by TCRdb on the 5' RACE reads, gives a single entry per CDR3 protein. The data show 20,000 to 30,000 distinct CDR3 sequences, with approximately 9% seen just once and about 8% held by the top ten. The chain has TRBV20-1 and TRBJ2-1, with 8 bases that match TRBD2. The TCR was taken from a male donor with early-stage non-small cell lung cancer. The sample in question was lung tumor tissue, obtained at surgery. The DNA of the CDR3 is TGCAGTGCAACCCGATACTCCGGGACTAGCAATGAGCAGTTCTTC. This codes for CSATRYSGTSNEQFF.